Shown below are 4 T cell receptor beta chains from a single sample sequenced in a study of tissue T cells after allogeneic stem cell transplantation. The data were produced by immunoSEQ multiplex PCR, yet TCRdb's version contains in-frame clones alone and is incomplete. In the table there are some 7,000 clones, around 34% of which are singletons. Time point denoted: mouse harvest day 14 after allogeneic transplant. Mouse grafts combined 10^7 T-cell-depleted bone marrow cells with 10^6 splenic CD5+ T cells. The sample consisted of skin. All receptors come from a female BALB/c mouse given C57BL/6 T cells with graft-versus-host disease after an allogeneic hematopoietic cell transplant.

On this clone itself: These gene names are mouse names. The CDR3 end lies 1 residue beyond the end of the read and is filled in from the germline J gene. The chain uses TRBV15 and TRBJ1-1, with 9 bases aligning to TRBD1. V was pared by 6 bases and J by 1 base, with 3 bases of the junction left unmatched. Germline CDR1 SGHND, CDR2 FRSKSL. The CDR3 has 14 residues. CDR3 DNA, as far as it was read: TGTGCCAGCAGCCGACAGGGGGGAAACACAGAAGTCTTC. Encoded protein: CASSRQGGNTEVF. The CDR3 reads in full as CASSRQGGNTEVFF. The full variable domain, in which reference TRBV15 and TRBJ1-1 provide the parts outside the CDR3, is DAGVTQTPRHEVAEKGQTIILKCEPVSGHNDLFWYRQTKIQGLELLSYFRSKSLMEDGGAFKDRFKAEMLNSSFSTLKIQPTEPKDSAVYLCASSRQGGNTEVFFGKGTRLTVV.

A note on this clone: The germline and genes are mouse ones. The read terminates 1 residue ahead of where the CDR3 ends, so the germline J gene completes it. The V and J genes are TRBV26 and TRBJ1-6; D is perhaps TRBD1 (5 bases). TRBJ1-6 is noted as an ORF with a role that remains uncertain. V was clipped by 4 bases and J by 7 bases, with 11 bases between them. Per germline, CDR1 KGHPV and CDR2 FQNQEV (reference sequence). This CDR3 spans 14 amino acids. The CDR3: CASSPGGENSPLYF. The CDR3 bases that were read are TGTGCCAGCAGTCCCGGGGGAGAGAATTCGCCCCTCTAC.

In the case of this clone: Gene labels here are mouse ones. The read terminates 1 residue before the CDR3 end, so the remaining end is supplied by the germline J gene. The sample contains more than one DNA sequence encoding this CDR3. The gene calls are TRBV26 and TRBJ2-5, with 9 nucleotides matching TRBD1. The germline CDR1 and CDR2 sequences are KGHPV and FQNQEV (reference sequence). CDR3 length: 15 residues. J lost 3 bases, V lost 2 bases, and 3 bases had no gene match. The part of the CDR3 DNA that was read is TGTGCCAGCAGTCTGCCGACAGGGGGACAAGACACCCAGTAC. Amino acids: CASSLPTGGQDTQY. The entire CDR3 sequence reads CASSLPTGGQDTQYF.

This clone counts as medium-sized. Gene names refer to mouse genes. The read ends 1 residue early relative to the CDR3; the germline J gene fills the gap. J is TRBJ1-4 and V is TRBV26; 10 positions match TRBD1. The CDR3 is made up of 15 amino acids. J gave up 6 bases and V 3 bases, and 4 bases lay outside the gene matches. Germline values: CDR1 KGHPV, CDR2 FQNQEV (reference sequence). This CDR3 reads CASSLWDRGDERLFF. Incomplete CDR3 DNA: TGTGCCAGCAGTCTCTGGGACAGGGGAGACGAAAGATTATTT.